This is a list of T cell receptor beta chains from one sample in a study of T cells expressing NK-cell markers. One entry per CDR3 protein, without DNA, is what TCRdb gives after re-calling the 5' RACE reads. This repertoire includes about 150,000 distinct CDR3 sequences. Sequenced input: blood T cells: a sorted CD56 or NKG2C T cell subset, CD4+ or CD8+ T cells, or bulk PBMC T cells (not recorded which). The receptor source for this set is a woman aged 45 to 65 in good health. Both conserved end residues are part of each CDR3. Fields, in order: J gene, V gene, CDR3 protein.

TRBJ2-2 | TRBV19 | CASSIYGGDTGELFF
TRBJ2-3 | TRBV7-9 | CASSDGVAEFTDTQYF
TRBJ2-1 | TRBV20-1 | CSARDRWAGHGDEQFF
TRBJ2-3 | TRBV12-3/TRBV12-4 | CASSFRPLAGGQDTQYF
TRBJ2-1 | TRBV27 | CASSLRGSSYNEQFF
TRBJ1-1 | TRBV6-1 | CASSELPRGRSLDTEAFF
TRBJ1-6 | TRBV7-9 | CASSSGHRGNSPLHF
TRBJ1-1 | TRBV28 | CASVRGRTEAFF
TRBJ2-1 | TRBV5-4 | CASSSPQNEQFF
TRBJ2-1 | TRBV19 | CASTPWASGSYNEQFF
TRBJ2-4 | TRBV6-4 | CASSDSEKNIQYF
TRBJ2-5 | TRBV7-2 | CASSPVPQGQETQYF
TRBJ2-2 | TRBV29-1 | CSVGGRGELFF
TRBJ2-1 | TRBV4-1 | CASSHDSGRAAEQFF
TRBJ2-5 | TRBV2 | CASRNGETQYF
TRBJ2-3 | TRBV27 | CASSGLAGRTDTQYF
TRBJ2-1 | TRBV6-1 | CASAPGQGDYNEQFF
TRBJ2-3 | TRBV7-8 | CASSLGVYDTQYF
TRBJ2-1 | TRBV15 | CATSRVSVNEQFF
TRBJ2-7 | TRBV4-2 | CASSHSSGSSYEQYF
TRBJ2-2 | TRBV12-3/TRBV12-4 | CASSLHRVGELFF
TRBJ2-1 | TRBV19 | CASSVGAGGQFF
TRBJ1-1 | TRBV30 | CAWSLGPTEAFF
TRBJ2-3 | TRBV6-4 | CASSDGDPTDTQYF
TRBJ2-2 | TRBV3-1 | CASSLWGEANTGELFF
TRBJ2-1 | TRBV7-8 | CASSPQGVREMYNEQFF
TRBJ1-5 | TRBV19 | CASSPSEINQPQHF
TRBJ2-4 | TRBV5-5 | CASSLATGAKNIQYF
TRBJ2-4 | TRBV7-9 | CASSSRTVLAKNIQYF
TRBJ2-7 | TRBV27 | CASSPTGWYEQYF
TRBJ1-1 | TRBV11-2 | CASSLPLNTEAFF
TRBJ1-2 | TRBV12-3/TRBV12-4 | CASSFSLRLQRGYTF
TRBJ1-6 | TRBV2 | CASRPGQGINSPLHF
TRBJ2-5 | TRBV7-8 | CASSLLPGLAGVETQYF
TRBJ2-3 | TRBV7-2 | CASSPRGARLAGSTDTQYF
TRBJ2-7 | TRBV10-3 | CAISETDQYEQYF
TRBJ2-6 | TRBV6-4 | CASSDSLGSGANVLTF
TRBJ2-1 | TRBV19 | CASSIMGGPNEQFF
TRBJ2-3 | TRBV15 | CATSGAGGGTQYF
TRBJ2-1 | TRBV5-1 | CASSWWVRTQDEQFF
TRBJ2-1 | TRBV20-1 | CSARGRESSYNEQFF
TRBJ1-2 | TRBV11-2 | CASSPRLLGFNYGYTF
TRBJ1-2 | TRBV2 | CASKTGLGYTF
TRBJ1-4 | TRBV6-2/TRBV6-3 | CASSDSYNEKLFF
TRBJ2-5 | TRBV10-3 | CAIGTPGETQYF